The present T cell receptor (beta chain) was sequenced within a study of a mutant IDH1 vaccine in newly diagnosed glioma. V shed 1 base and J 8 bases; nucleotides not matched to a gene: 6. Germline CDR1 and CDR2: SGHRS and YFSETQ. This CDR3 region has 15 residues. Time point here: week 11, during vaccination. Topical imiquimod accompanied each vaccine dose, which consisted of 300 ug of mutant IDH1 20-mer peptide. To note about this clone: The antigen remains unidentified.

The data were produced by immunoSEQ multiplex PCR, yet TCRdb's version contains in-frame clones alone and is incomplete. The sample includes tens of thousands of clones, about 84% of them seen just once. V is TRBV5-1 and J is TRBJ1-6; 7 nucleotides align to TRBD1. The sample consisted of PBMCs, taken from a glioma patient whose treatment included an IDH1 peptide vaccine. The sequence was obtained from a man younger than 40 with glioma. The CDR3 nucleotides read TGCGCCAGCAGCTTGCTACAGGGGAAAGATTCACCCCTCCACTTT. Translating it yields CASSLLQGKDSPLHF. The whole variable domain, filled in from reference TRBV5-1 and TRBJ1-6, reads KAGVTQTPRYLIKTRGQQVTLSCSPISGHRSVSWYQQTPGQGLQFLFEYFSETQRNKGNFPGRFSGRQFSNSRSEMNVSTLELGDSALYLCASSLLQGKDSPLHFGNGTRLTVT.